This is a list of T cell receptor beta chains from one sample in a study of a mutant IDH1 vaccine in newly diagnosed glioma. Libraries were prepared by immunoSEQ multiplex PCR; TCRdb keeps only in-frame clonotypes and omits some of them. The table includes some 22,000 clones, 65% to 80% detected once. Antigens for these TCRs are unknown. The starting material was PBMCs, obtained from a glioma patient whose treatment included an IDH1 peptide vaccine. The receptors stem from a man aged 35 to 55 with glioma. Each CDR3 is given with its conserved first and last residue. The D gene is left open where the match is weak.

J gene	CDR3 length	D gene	V gene	CDR3 protein	CDR3 DNA
TRBJ2-1	15	-	TRBV7-8	CASSLGGGTHNEQFF	TGTGCCAGCAGCTTGGGGGGCGGGACCCACAATGAGCAGTTCTTC
TRBJ2-7	16	TRBD2	TRBV4-1	CASSQDPWEGTYEQYF	TGCGCCAGCAGCCAAGACCCCTGGGAGGGCACCTACGAGCAGTACTTC
TRBJ1-4	19	TRBD1	TRBV11-2	CASSLGQGLGPSTNEKLFF	TGTGCCAGCAGCCTCGGACAGGGTTTAGGGCCCTCAACTAATGAAAAACTGTTTTTT
TRBJ2-1	12	TRBD2	TRBV7-2	CASSSPGLIQFF	TGTGCCAGCAGCTCCCCGGGACTAATACAGTTCTTC
TRBJ2-2	14	-	TRBV28	CASKGERRTGELFF	TGTGCCAGCAAAGGGGAAAGGAGGACTGGGGAGCTGTTTTTT
TRBJ1-1	12	-	TRBV29-1	CSVGRLNTEAFF	TGCAGCGTGGGACGGTTGAACACTGAAGCTTTCTTT
TRBJ2-3	12	-	TRBV11-3	CASSLFTDTQYF	TGTGCCAGCAGCTTATTCACAGATACGCAGTATTTT
TRBJ1-2	11	TRBD1	TRBV29-1	CSVTGGYGYTF	TGCAGCGTGACAGGGGGCTATGGCTACACCTTC
TRBJ1-5	14	-	TRBV2	CASSTENSNQPQHF	TGTGCCAGCAGCACGGAAAATAGCAATCAGCCCCAGCATTTT
TRBJ2-1	10	-	TRBV30	CAWSRGEQFF	TGTGCCTGGAGTAGAGGTGAGCAGTTCTTC